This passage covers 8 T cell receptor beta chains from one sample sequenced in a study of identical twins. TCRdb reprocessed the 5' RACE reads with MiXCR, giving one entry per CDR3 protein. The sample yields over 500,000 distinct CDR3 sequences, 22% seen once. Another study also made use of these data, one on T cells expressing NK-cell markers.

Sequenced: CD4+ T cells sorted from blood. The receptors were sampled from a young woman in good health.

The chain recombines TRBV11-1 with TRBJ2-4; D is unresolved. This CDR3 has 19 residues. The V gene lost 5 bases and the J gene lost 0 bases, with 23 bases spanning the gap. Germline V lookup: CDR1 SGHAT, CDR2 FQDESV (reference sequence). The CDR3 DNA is TGTGCCAGCAGCCCGCCAGAGAAAAACAGCGACCCAGCCAAAAACATTCAGTACTTC. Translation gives CASSPPEKNSDPAKNIQYF.

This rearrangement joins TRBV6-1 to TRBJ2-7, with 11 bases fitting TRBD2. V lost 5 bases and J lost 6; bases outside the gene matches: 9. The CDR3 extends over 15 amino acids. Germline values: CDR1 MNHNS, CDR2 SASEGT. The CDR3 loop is CASSRSGTSGVEQYF. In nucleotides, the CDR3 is TGTGCCAGCAGTAGGTCCGGGACTAGCGGAGTCGAGCAGTACTTC.

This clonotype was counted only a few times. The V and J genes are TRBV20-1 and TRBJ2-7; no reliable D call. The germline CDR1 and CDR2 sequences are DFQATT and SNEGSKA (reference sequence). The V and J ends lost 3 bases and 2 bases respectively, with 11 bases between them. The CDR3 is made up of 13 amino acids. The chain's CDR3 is CSARQKWAYEQYF. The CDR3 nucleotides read TGCAGTGCTAGGCAGAAATGGGCCTACGAGCAGTACTTC.

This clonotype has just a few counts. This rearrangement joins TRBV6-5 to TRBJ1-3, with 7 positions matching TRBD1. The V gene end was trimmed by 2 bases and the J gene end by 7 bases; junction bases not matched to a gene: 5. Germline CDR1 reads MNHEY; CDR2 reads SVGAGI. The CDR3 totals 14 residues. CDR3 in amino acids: CASSYGAGGNTIYF. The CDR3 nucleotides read TGTGCCAGCAGTTACGGCGCAGGGGGGAACACCATATATTTT.

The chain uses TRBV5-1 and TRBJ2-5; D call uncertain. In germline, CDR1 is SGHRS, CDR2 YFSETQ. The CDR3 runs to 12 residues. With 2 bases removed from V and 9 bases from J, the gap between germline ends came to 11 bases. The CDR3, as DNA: TGCGCCAGCAGCTTAGACTCCCAGGCCCAGTACTTC. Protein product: CASSLDSQAQYF.

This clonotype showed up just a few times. CDR3 DNA: TGCGCCAGCAGCTTGGCCTTGCAGGCCCACCCTTCTGGCAACTATGGCTACACCTTC. Translation: CASSLALQAHPSGNYGYTF. The J gene is TRBJ1-2, the V gene TRBV5-1; no definite D call. Germline V lookup: CDR1 SGHRS, CDR2 YFSETQ. The CDR3 totals 19 residues. Trimming took 0 bases from V and 2 from J, leaving 23 bases between them.

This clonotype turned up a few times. CDR3 sequence reads: CSVGRGRRNEQFF. The CDR3 region has the DNA TGCAGCGTTGGAAGGGGGCGCCGCAATGAGCAGTTCTTC. V and J are TRBV29-1 and TRBJ2-1; 7 positions agree with TRBD1. This CDR3 comprises 13 residues. In germline, CDR1 is SQVTM, CDR2 ANQGSEA. Germline trimming cut 4 bases from V and 6 bases from J; bases unmatched to any gene: 6.

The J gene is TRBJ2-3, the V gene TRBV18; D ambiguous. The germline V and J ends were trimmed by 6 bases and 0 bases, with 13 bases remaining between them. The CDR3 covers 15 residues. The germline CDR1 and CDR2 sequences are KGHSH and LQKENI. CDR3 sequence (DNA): TGTGCCAGCTCTTCGTCAGAAGGGAGCACAGATACGCAGTATTTT. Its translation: CASSSSEGSTDTQYF. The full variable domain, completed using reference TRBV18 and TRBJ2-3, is NAGVMQNPRHLVRRRGQEARLRCSPMKGHSHVYWYRQLPEEGLKFMVYLQKENIIDESGMPKERFSAEFPKEGPSILRIQQVVRGDSAAYFCASSSSEGSTDTQYFGPGTRLTVL.